Below, 6 T cell receptor beta chains from the same sample are listed, as sequenced in a study of T cell clonality in common variable immunodeficiency. Study-wide points: In common variable immunodeficiency, TCR beta chains reportedly carried fewer deletions and N-nucleotide insertions.

Measured with immunoSEQ multiplex PCR; TCRdb has only the in-frame clones, and not every one. The table lists about 26,000 clones, with no singletons. No antigens are known for them. Sequencing input: peripheral blood mononuclear cells. These receptors originate from a human donor with common variable immunodeficiency.

This clone has at least ten counts. Sequencing ends 3 residues short of the CDR3 end; the germline J gene provides the rest. The gene calls are TRBV28 and TRBJ1-2; D possibly corresponds to TRBD1 (6 bases). CDR3 length equals 13 residues. Germline lookup yields CDR1 MDHEN and CDR2 SYDVKM. The CDR3 protein is CASLIRGARSYTF. Incomplete CDR3 DNA: TGTGCCAGCTTAATTCGGGGGGCCAGGAGC.

Many counts were recorded for this clone. The part of the CDR3 DNA that was read is TGCGCCAGCAGCTTGGAAATCAGTGAAAAA. Its translation: CASSLEISEK. In full, the CDR3 is CASSLEISEKLFF. The chain couples TRBV5-1 to TRBJ1-4; no firm D call. The read ends 3 residues shy of where the CDR3 ends; the end is completed using the germline J gene. The CDR3 is 13 amino acids. Trimming took 0 bases from V and 7 from J, leaving 7 bases between them. The germline CDR1 and CDR2 sequences are SGHRS and YFSETQ.

This clone was observed a handful of times. CDR3 protein: CASTPVGTSYEQYF. The sequenced CDR3 bases are TGTGCCAGCACTCCAGTCGGGACATCCTACGAG. This rearrangement joins TRBV7-9 to TRBJ2-7, with a weak D call TRBD1 (6 bases). Read sequence stops 3 residues before the CDR3 end, and the germline J gene provides the missing end. This CDR3 contains 14 residues. Trimming took 7 bases from V and 1 from J, leaving 14 bases between them. Germline V gives CDR1 SEHNR, CDR2 FQNEAQ (reference sequence).

This clone was detected a few times. The sequenced CDR3 bases are TGTGCCAGCCGGAGGGCCGACACCGGGGAG. Translated: CASRRADTGE. The CDR3 in full is CASRRADTGELFF. The chain uses TRBV7-9 and TRBJ2-2; D might be TRBD2 (6 bases). The sequence runs out 3 residues before the end of the CDR3; the remainder is reconstructed from the germline J gene. The ends were cut back, 8 bases at V and 3 bases at J, with 10 bases in the middle. The V gene's germline CDR1 is SEHNR and CDR2 FQNEAQ (reference sequence). CDR3 length equals 13 residues.

This clone has ten or more counts. This CDR3 is CSARDPTGRQETQYF. CDR3 DNA, as far as it was read: TGCAGTGCTAGAGATCCGACGGGGAGGCAAGAGACC. V gene TRBV20-1 combines with J gene TRBJ2-5, with D possibly TRBD2 on 6 matching bases. With the read ending 3 residues before the CDR3 end, the germline J gene is used to fill in that end. CDR1 and CDR2 from the germline V gene are DFQATT and SNEGSKA (reference sequence). The CDR3 has 15 amino acids. V was clipped by 0 bases and J by 2 bases, with 13 bases between them.

This clone was counted many times. The read ends 3 residues shy of where the CDR3 ends; the end is completed using the germline J gene. The chain uses TRBV5-1 and TRBJ1-2, with D tentatively TRBD1 (5 bases). The length of the CDR3 is 15 residues. Trimming left V 1 base short and J 5 bases short, with 15 bases between. Per the germline V gene, CDR1 is SGHRS and CDR2 is YFSETQ. CDR3 DNA (partial): TGCGCCAGCAGCTTGCAGGACACCCTTAATTATGGC. Amino acid sequence: CASSLQDTLNYG. The entire CDR3 sequence reads CASSLQDTLNYGYTF.